This is a list of T cell receptor beta chains from one sample in a study of CD8 T cells in Susac syndrome. TCRdb re-analysed the immunoSEQ multiplex PCR reads in MiXCR, keeping a single row per CDR3 protein. The sample has 180,000 or so distinct CDR3 sequences, around 96% seen once. The sequenced sample consisted of CD4+ T cells from PBMCs. All receptors derive from a human donor in good health. Each CDR3 is given with its conserved first and last residue. D genes are given only for firm matches. A clone size is listed for some rows: how often the clone was seen (once, few, many), or a class if it is expanded.

J | D | size | V | DNA | CDR3
TRBJ2-7 | TRBD2 | once | TRBV29-1 | TGCAGCGTTGAAATTGCGGGGGGGACCTACGAGCAGTACTTC | CSVEIAGGTYEQYF
TRBJ2-5 | NA | NA | TRBV30 | TGTGCCTGGAGCTTCGGTCTGGGGGAGACCCAGTACTTC | CAWSFGLGETQYF
TRBJ2-1 | NA | NA | TRBV6-2/TRBV6-3 | TGTGCCAGTGGACGGATATCATGGCAGTTCTTC | CASGRISWQFF
TRBJ2-5 | NA | NA | TRBV29-1 | TGCAGCGTTTTCGGGGCTCAAGAGACCCAGTACTTC | CSVFGAQETQYF
TRBJ2-5 | NA | NA | TRBV9 | TGTGCCAGCAGCCTGTCCCCCGCCGGACAGCGGGAGACCCAGTACTTC | CASSLSPAGQRETQYF
TRBJ2-7 | NA | NA | TRBV7-8 | TGTGCCAGCAGGTTAACCCGGGACCTCGAGCAGTACTTC | CASRLTRDLEQYF
TRBJ2-2 | NA | NA | TRBV30 | TGTGCCTGGAGAGATGCAGGGGCCACCGGGGAGCTGTTTTTT | CAWRDAGATGELFF
TRBJ2-7 | TRBD1 | once | TRBV14 | TGTGCCAGCCGACAGGGCGCCGCCTACGAGCAGTACTTC | CASRQGAAYEQYF
TRBJ1-6 | NA | NA | TRBV3-1 | TGTGCCAGCAGCCAAAGGGACCGCGCGGATTCACCCCTCCACTTT | CASSQRDRADSPLHF
TRBJ2-3 | TRBD2 | once | TRBV4-3 | TGCGCCAGCAGCCAAGAGGCTAGCGGTGTCCCAGATACGCAGTATTTT | CASSQEASGVPDTQYF
TRBJ1-1 | NA | NA | TRBV24-1 | TGTGCCACCAGTGATGGGACCACTGGGAACACTGAAGCTTTCTTT | CATSDGTTGNTEAFF
TRBJ1-1 | NA | NA | TRBV25-1 | TGTGCCAGCAGTGATTTCAGGGAAGGCACTGAAGCTTTCTTT | CASSDFREGTEAFF
TRBJ2-3 | NA | once | TRBV9 | TGTGCCAGCAGCGTAGCCAGGGTAGGAGATACGCAGTATTTT | CASSVARVGDTQYF
TRBJ2-5 | TRBD1 | NA | TRBV20-1 | TGCAGTGCTAGAGATCTGGGACAGTACCAAGAGACCCAGTACTTC | CSARDLGQYQETQYF
TRBJ1-5 | NA | once | TRBV18 | TGTGCCAGCTCACCGGGCGGTAATCAGCCCCAGCATTTT | CASSPGGNQPQHF
TRBJ1-4 | NA | NA | TRBV6-6 | TGTGCCAGCAGTTCTGGACCGGAAAAACTGTTTTTT | CASSSGPEKLFF
TRBJ2-3 | TRBD2 | NA | TRBV4-2 | TGTGCCAGCAGCCCCCAATCTTCCCGGGGGGCAGATACGCAGTATTTT | CASSPQSSRGADTQYF
TRBJ1-2 | NA | NA | TRBV6-2/TRBV6-3 | TGTGCCAGCAGTTACGCTAACTATGGCTACACCTTC | CASSYANYGYTF
TRBJ2-1 | TRBD2 | NA | TRBV14 | TGTGCCAGCAGCCCGCTCGGAGCGGGGGGATACAATGAGCAGTTCTTC | CASSPLGAGGYNEQFF
TRBJ2-3 | NA | NA | TRBV20-1 | TGCAGTGCTTCCCGGGGGCCGGATACGCAGTATTTT | CSASRGPDTQYF
TRBJ2-7 | NA | NA | TRBV10-3 | TGTGCCCCCTTCTTCGACGAGCAGTACTTC | CAPFFDEQYF
TRBJ2-7 | NA | NA | TRBV2 | TGTGCCAGCAGTGAAGGCGTCCTGCAGTACTTC | CASSEGVLQYF
TRBJ2-2 | TRBD1 | NA | TRBV4-2 | TGTGCCAGCAGCCAAGATGGGACAGGGATCGGGGAGCTGTTTTTT | CASSQDGTGIGELFF
TRBJ1-4 | NA | NA | TRBV20-1 | TGCAGTGCTAGAGATCGGAGGGGGGAAAAACTGTTTTTT | CSARDRRGEKLFF
TRBJ2-1 | NA | NA | TRBV23-1 | TGCGCCAGCAGTCCTTGGGGCCTTGGTTTCAATGAGCAGTTCTTC | CASSPWGLGFNEQFF
TRBJ1-2 | TRBD1 | NA | TRBV20-1 | TGCAGTGCTGGGGACAGGCGCCGCTACACCTTC | CSAGDRRRYTF
TRBJ2-5 | NA | once | TRBV14 | TGTGCCAGCAGCCAAGTGGTAGGGACAAATCGGGGGGAGACCCAGTACTTC | CASSQVVGTNRGETQYF
TRBJ2-1 | TRBD1 | NA | TRBV15 | TGTGCCACCAGCACACCGGGACAGGGGGCGAATGAGCAGTTCTTC | CATSTPGQGANEQFF
TRBJ2-3 | TRBD2 | NA | TRBV14 | TGTGCCAGCAGGAGAGGCGGGGGGAGCACAGATACGCAGTATTTT | CASRRGGGSTDTQYF
TRBJ1-1 | NA | NA | TRBV5-1 | TGCGCCAGCAGCACCACCCAGGGTAACACTGAAGCTTTCTTT | CASSTTQGNTEAFF
TRBJ2-5 | TRBD2 | NA | TRBV20-1 | TGCAGTGCTAGAGATGGTAGCGGGGGGCAAGAGACCCAGTACTTC | CSARDGSGGQETQYF
TRBJ1-1 | NA | NA | TRBV29-1 | TGCAGCGTTGAAGGACAGAGTGGAGCTGAAGCTTTCTTT | CSVEGQSGAEAFF
TRBJ1-2 | TRBD1 | NA | TRBV28 | TGTGCCAGCAGAGTAGACAGGGGGCACGGCTACACCTTC | CASRVDRGHGYTF
TRBJ1-5 | NA | NA | TRBV23-1 | TGCGCCAGCAGTCAAAGTCAGGCCAAAGATCAGCCCCAGCATTTT | CASSQSQAKDQPQHF
TRBJ2-7 | NA | once | TRBV15 | TGTGCCACCAGCAGAGAAGGGGAGCAGTACTTC | CATSREGEQYF
TRBJ1-3 | NA | NA | TRBV20-1 | TGCAGTGTCAGAGCCCCGGGGAGGCCTGGAAACACCATATATTTT | CSVRAPGRPGNTIYF
TRBJ1-2 | NA | NA | TRBV12-3/TRBV12-4 | TGTGCCAGCAGTTTCCAGGTCCGTTCCTATGGCTACACCTTC | CASSFQVRSYGYTF
TRBJ2-5 | TRBD2 | few | TRBV12-3/TRBV12-4 | TGTGCCAGCAGCGCTGGACTAGCGGGGGGGGAGACCCAGTACTTC | CASSAGLAGGETQYF
TRBJ1-1 | NA | NA | TRBV30 | TGTGCCTGGGGTTCTCAGTACACTGAAGCTTTCTTT | CAWGSQYTEAFF
TRBJ2-5 | NA | NA | TRBV20-1 | TGCAGTGCTAGAGATGCCGGGGAGCCACAAGAGACCCAGTACTTC | CSARDAGEPQETQYF
TRBJ1-5 | TRBD1 | NA | TRBV7-3 | TGTGCCAGCAGAGACAGGGGCCGCCCCGATGGCAATCAGCCCCAGCATTTT | CASRDRGRPDGNQPQHF